The TCR beta chain described here comes from a study of cytomegalovirus exposure and HLA in healthy donors. General study findings and limits: Most sequenced TCRs were rare (though some public TCRs occurred in many donors). Sequencing likely generated an artifact that appeared as a cluster of highly shared sequence variants. TCR beta chains numbering some 160 were designated cytomegalovirus-associated.

In the case of this clone: The antigen is undetermined.

Germline assignment: CDR1 SGHVS and CDR2 FNYEAQ. Trimming cost V 5 bases and J 3 bases, with 14 bases left between them. The CDR3 spans 14 residues. This PCR relied on a set of 60 Vbeta primers and 13 Jbeta primers. Only in-frame clones appear in the TCRdb table, and some are missing; sequencing was by immunoSEQ multiplex PCR. This table has around 53,000 clones, around 80% appearing once. Sequenced: PBMCs. This sequence joins TRBV7-6 and TRBJ2-7; D possibly corresponds to TRBD1 (6 bases). The sequence derives from a man aged 50 to 60 in good health and CMV-seronegative. This CDR3 is CASSLETGSYEQYF. The CDR3 DNA reads as TGTGCCAGCAGCCTGGAAACAGGGAGCTACGAGCAGTACTTC.